The 27 T cell receptor beta chains in this list originate from one sample, sequenced in a study of T cells after posttransplantation cyclophosphamide. This table comes from immunoSEQ multiplex PCR, and its TCRdb copy is limited to in-frame clones, with some not included. The repertoire holds some 49,000 clones, with roughly 92% as singletons. The sample comprised PBMCs. These receptors all stem from a woman in her forties or fifties in good health and a related stem cell transplant donor.

This CDR3 is CASSLGGGGYNEQFF. Here the CDR3 DNA reads TGTGCCAGCAGCTTAGGCGGGGGCGGGTACAATGAGCAGTTCTTC. The gene calls are TRBV7-8 and TRBJ2-1; D might be TRBD2 (7 bases). The CDR3 contains 15 residues. The germline V and J ends were trimmed by 1 base and 4 bases, with 11 bases remaining between them. The germline V gene encodes CDR1 SGHVS and CDR2 FQNEAQ.

Concerning this clone: The conserved closing phenylalanine or tryptophan is absent in this CDR3, likely reflecting a read error. The rearrangement uses TRBV9 and TRBJ1-1; D is perhaps TRBD1 (5 bases). This CDR3 is built from 13 residues. V dropped 2 bases and J dropped 4 bases, with 9 bases sitting between them. CDR1 is SGDLS, CDR2 YYNGEE, per germline. The CDR3 nucleotides read TGTGCCAGCAGCGTGACGGGGGGCACTGAAGCTTTCCTT. Amino acids: CASSVTGGTEAFL.

This chain links TRBV7-7 with TRBJ1-4; 12 bases map to TRBD1. The CDR3 is 16 residues long. Germline CDR1 and CDR2: SSHAT and FNYEAQ (reference sequence). Unmatched junction bases numbered 8, after V lost 5 bases and J lost 7 bases. CDR3 DNA: TGTGCCAGCAGCCCGGGACAGGGGGCGGCAGGTGAAAAACTGTTTTTT. It yields the protein CASSPGQGAAGEKLFF. Together with reference TRBV7-7 and TRBJ1-4, the CDR3 gives the full variable domain: GAGVSQSPRYKVTKRGQDVTLRCDPISSHATLYWYQQALGQGPEFLTYFNYEAQPDKSGLPSDRFSAERPEGSISTLTIQRTEQRDSAMYRCASSPGQGAAGEKLFFGSGTQLSVL.

By share, this clone ranks as medium-sized. Within the sample, other DNA sequences also encode this same CDR3. V and J are TRBV7-8 and TRBJ1-1, with D maybe TRBD1 (5 bases). V was pared by 5 bases and J by 1 base, with 8 bases between. CDR1 and CDR2 (germline): SGHVS, FQNEAQ. The CDR3 is made up of 13 amino acids. The CDR3 sequence: CASSPDTNTEAFF. The DNA of the CDR3 is TGTGCCAGCAGCCCGGACACGAACACTGAAGCTTTCTTT.

The rearrangement uses TRBV5-4 and TRBJ2-7, with TRBD1 matching 8 bases. J was trimmed by 2 bases and V by 9 bases; bases with no gene match: 7. The germline CDR1 and CDR2 sequences are SGHNT and YYREEE (reference sequence). This CDR3 has 13 amino acids. CDR3 sequence: CATTGQDPYEQYF. As DNA, the CDR3 is TGTGCCACCACGGGACAGGACCCCTACGAGCAGTACTTC. Combining the CDR3 with reference TRBV5-4 and TRBJ2-7 gives the whole variable domain ETGVTQSPTHLIKTRGQQVTLRCSSQSGHNTVSWYQQALGQGPQFIFQYYREEENGRGNFPPRFSGLQFPNYSSELNVNALELDDSALYLCATTGQDPYEQYFGPGTRLTVT.

The rearrangement links TRBV5-4 to TRBJ2-6, with D unresolved. V gave up 0 bases and J gave up 2 bases, with 18 bases separating them. The germline gives CDR1 SGHNT, CDR2 YYREEE (reference sequence). This CDR3 comprises 19 residues. CDR3 in DNA: TGTGCCAGCAGCTTGGCTTCAGGTCTGTTAAGGACTGGGGCCAACGTCCTGACTTTC. Translating gives CASSLASGLLRTGANVLTF. Combining the CDR3 with reference TRBV5-4 and TRBJ2-6 gives the whole variable domain ETGVTQSPTHLIKTRGQQVTLRCSSQSGHNTVSWYQQALGQGPQFIFQYYREEENGRGNFPPRFSGLQFPNYSSELNVNALELDDSALYLCASSLASGLLRTGANVLTFGAGSRLTVL.

The chain recombines TRBV7-8 with TRBJ1-5; the D gene is possibly TRBD1 (5 bases). The CDR3 contains 14 residues. Trimming took off 3 bases at V and 5 bases at J, with 11 bases between the two ends. Looked up from germline, CDR1 is SGHVS and CDR2 is FQNEAQ. CDR3 amino acids: CASSFSDNHQPQHF. The CDR3 nucleotides read TGTGCCAGCAGCTTCTCGGACAACCATCAGCCCCAGCATTTT.

The V call is TRBV5-4, the J call TRBJ2-1; possible D gene TRBD2, 7 bases. V was clipped by 0 bases and J by 7 bases, with 20 bases between them. This CDR3 is built from 17 residues. CDR1 and CDR2 (germline): SGHNT, YYREEE (reference sequence). The CDR3 DNA reads TGTGCCAGCAGCTTGGGAAACGAGGGGGGGCCGGATAATGAGCAGTTCTTC. Protein product: CASSLGNEGGPDNEQFF.

This CDR3 is CASRNPYRDRGSGYTF. The CDR3 coding sequence is TGTGCCAGTCGAAACCCCTACCGGGACAGGGGATCTGGCTACACCTTC. The V call is TRBV2, the J call TRBJ1-2, with TRBD1 identical over 10 bases. CDR1 is SNHLY, CDR2 FYNNEI, per germline. This CDR3 is 16 amino acids long. Germline trimming cut 9 bases from V and 7 bases from J; bases unmatched to any gene: 17.

This chain links TRBV19 with TRBJ2-7; a weak D match, TRBD1 (6 bases). The length of the CDR3 is 17 residues. Per the germline V gene, CDR1 is LNHDA and CDR2 is SQIVND (reference sequence). V lost 1 base and J lost 0, with 16 bases in between. CDR3 DNA: TGTGCCAGTAGTATAGCAACAGGGCCGAGGAGCTCCTACGAGCAGTACTTC. It encodes CASSIATGPRSSYEQYF. Full variable domain (rest looked up from reference TRBV19 and TRBJ2-7): DGGITQSPKYLFRKEGQNVTLSCEQNLNHDAMYWYRQDPGQGLRLIYYSQIVNDFQKGDIAEGYSVSREKKESFPLTVTSAQKNPTAFYLCASSIATGPRSSYEQYFGPGTRLTVT.

This clone turned up a few times. The chain recombines TRBV19 with TRBJ1-5; a weak D match, TRBD1 (6 bases). The CDR3 is made up of 15 amino acids. Germline CDR1 LNHDA, CDR2 SQIVND (reference sequence). Trimming removed 6 bases from V and 0 bases from J, with 12 bases in between. CDR3 region: CASRSQGHSNQPQHF. The CDR3 nucleotides read TGTGCCAGTAGGTCACAGGGCCATAGCAATCAGCCCCAGCATTTT.

The chain links TRBV28 to TRBJ1-4; 9 nucleotides agree with TRBD1. This CDR3 is built from 17 residues. Germline CDR1 reads MDHEN; CDR2 reads SYDVKM. J was trimmed by 7 bases and V by 10 bases; bases with no gene match: 19. CDR3 sequence reads: CATTWTGAPRPGEKLFF. For the CDR3, the DNA is TGTGCCACCACCTGGACAGGGGCTCCAAGGCCTGGTGAAAAACTGTTTTTT.

The rearrangement uses TRBV5-1 and TRBJ1-1; 7 nucleotides match TRBD1. The CDR3 covers 14 residues. Trimming took 3 bases from V and 1 from J; bases not matched to a gene: 3. From germline, CDR1 is SGHRS and CDR2 YFSETQ. The CDR3 DNA sequence: TGCGCCAGCAGCTGGAGACAGGGGAACACTGAAGCTTTCTTT. Its protein product is CASSWRQGNTEAFF.

V gene TRBV5-1 combines with J gene TRBJ1-2; D perhaps matches TRBD1 (6 bases). V was clipped by 2 bases and J by 8 bases, with 16 bases between them. Looked up from germline, CDR1 is SGHRS and CDR2 is YFSETQ. The length of the CDR3 is 14 residues. The CDR3 DNA reads TGCGCCAGCAGCTTCGGTACAGGGCTGTGGGGCTACACCTTC. Translation gives CASSFGTGLWGYTF. Full variable domain (remainder filled in from reference TRBV5-1 and TRBJ1-2): KAGVTQTPRYLIKTRGQQVTLSCSPISGHRSVSWYQQTPGQGLQFLFEYFSETQRNKGNFPGRFSGRQFSNSRSEMNVSTLELGDSALYLCASSFGTGLWGYTFGSGTRLTVV.

The chain has TRBV5-1 and TRBJ2-2; no firm D call. Germline-derived CDR1 and CDR2 are SGHRS and YFSETQ. V lost 6 bases to trimming and J lost 4 bases, with 13 bases between them. The CDR3 is made up of 14 amino acids. The chain's CDR3 is CASKVAGTTGELFF. The CDR3 DNA sequence: TGCGCCAGCAAAGTCGCAGGAACCACCGGGGAGCTGTTTTTT. The entire variable domain, with the rest obtained from reference TRBV5-1 and TRBJ2-2, is as follows: KAGVTQTPRYLIKTRGQQVTLSCSPISGHRSVSWYQQTPGQGLQFLFEYFSETQRNKGNFPGRFSGRQFSNSRSEMNVSTLELGDSALYLCASKVAGTTGELFFGEGSRLTVL.

The rearrangement uses TRBV2 and TRBJ1-6; a possible D gene is TRBD1 (6 bases). The V end was cut by 1 base, the J end by 2 bases, with 9 bases between. This CDR3 region has 16 residues. The germline V gene encodes CDR1 SNHLY and CDR2 FYNNEI. The CDR3 reads CASSEVQGPYNSPLHF. The DNA for the CDR3 is TGTGCCAGCAGTGAAGTACAGGGACCCTATAATTCACCCCTCCACTTT.

The genes are TRBV10-2 and TRBJ2-1; no clear D gene. The CDR3 is 16 amino acids. Germline CDR1 reads WSHSY; CDR2 reads SAAADI. The V and J ends lost 2 bases and 1 base respectively, with 12 bases between them. The CDR3 bases are TGCGCCAGCAGTGAGGCGCAGGCTTTGTCCTACAATGAGCAGTTCTTC. This translates into CASSEAQALSYNEQFF.

The chain couples TRBV6-1 to TRBJ1-5; tentative D call: TRBD1 (5 bases). V lost 6 bases and J lost 5, with 17 bases in between. Germline assignment: CDR1 MNHNS and CDR2 SASEGT. The CDR3 has 15 residues. CDR3 nucleotide sequence: TGTGCCAGCAGCCCCGGGACCGCGGGGGATCAGCCCCAGCATTTT. Residues: CASSPGTAGDQPQHF.

V is TRBV7-3 and J is TRBJ2-5; TRBD2 is a possible D gene (5 bases). Trimming removed 2 bases at V and 3 bases at J, with 13 bases between. Germline CDR1 is SGHTA and CDR2 is FQGTGA. This CDR3 spans 15 amino acids. The CDR3 DNA sequence: TGTGCCAGCAGCTTAGTCTCGGGGTATGAAGAGACCCAGTACTTC. It specifies CASSLVSGYEETQYF.

This chain links TRBV5-1 with TRBJ2-1; 9 bases map to TRBD2. The CDR3 runs to 17 residues. Unmatched junction bases numbered 8, after V lost 0 bases and J lost 4 bases. The V gene's germline CDR1 is SGHRS and CDR2 YFSETQ. The CDR3 sequence: CASSLGEGSGGYNEQFF. In DNA, the CDR3 is TGCGCCAGCAGCTTGGGGGAGGGTAGCGGGGGTTACAATGAGCAGTTCTTC.

The chain uses TRBV5-1 and TRBJ2-5, with 11 bases lining up with TRBD1. Matching the DNA end better, TRBJ2-7 makes the J call doubtful. This CDR3 is 16 amino acids long. Germline CDR1 reads SGHRS; CDR2 reads YFSETQ. The CDR3 region has the DNA TGCGCCAGCAGCCCTAGACCGGGACAGGGGGACTACGAGCAGTACTTC. It translates to CASSPRPGQGDYEQYF.

The chain carries TRBV5-1 and TRBJ2-1; D uncertain. Germline V CDR1 and CDR2: SGHRS, YFSETQ. The CDR3 consists of 13 residues. The V end lost 2 bases, the J end lost 6 bases, and 9 bases lay between the germline ends. The CDR3 DNA reads as TGCGCCAGCAGCTTAATAACAGTCAATGAGCAGTTCTTC. The encoded protein is CASSLITVNEQFF.

This chain uses TRBV27 with TRBJ1-1; D call uncertain. Trimming removed 2 bases at V and 10 bases at J, with 8 bases between. CDR3 length: 11 amino acids. Looked up from germline, CDR1 is MNHEY and CDR2 is SMNVEV (reference sequence). CDR3 protein: CASSLGRPAFF. The CDR3 nucleotides read TGTGCCAGCAGTTTAGGGCGACCAGCTTTCTTT.

The chain links TRBV7-9 to TRBJ1-2; D gene ambiguous. Trimming took off 1 base at V and 8 bases at J, with 8 bases between the two ends. CDR1 SEHNR and CDR2 FQNEAQ come from the germline V gene (reference sequence). The length of the CDR3 is 12 residues. This CDR3 reads CASSLVETGYTF. CDR3 DNA sequence: TGTGCCAGCAGCTTAGTGGAGACGGGCTACACCTTC.

The gene calls are TRBV7-8 and TRBJ1-5, with D maybe TRBD1 (5 bases). The CDR3 sequence is 14 residues long. Trimming removed 3 bases at V and 4 bases at J, with 10 bases between. Germline loops: CDR1 SGHVS, CDR2 FQNEAQ. The CDR3 loop reads CASSFSGGNQPQHF. The CDR3 DNA reads as TGTGCCAGCAGCTTTTCGGGGGGGAATCAGCCCCAGCATTTT.

The chain has TRBV19 and TRBJ2-1, with 8 bases lining up with TRBD2. CDR1 and CDR2 (germline): LNHDA, SQIVND (reference sequence). CDR3 length: 15 amino acids. The trim removed 1 base at V and 2 bases at J, leaving 1 base unmatched. CDR3 residues: CASSIAGGTYNEQFF. The CDR3 nucleotides are TGTGCCAGTAGTATAGCGGGAGGGACCTACAATGAGCAGTTCTTC.

This chain uses TRBV14 with TRBJ1-1; perhaps TRBD1 as D (5 bases). There are 14 residues in the CDR3. V lost 0 bases to trimming and J lost 11 bases, with 16 bases between them. Looked up from germline, CDR1 is SGHDN and CDR2 is FVKESK. The CDR3 loop is CASSQDRGLGDAFF. The CDR3 DNA follows: TGTGCCAGCAGCCAAGATCGGGGGTTAGGGGATGCTTTCTTT.